This TCR beta chain was sequenced for a study of blood T cell repertoires in COVID-19. Study as a whole: COVID-19 samples from acute and convalescent phases originated in the United States, Italy and Spain. Sample material is recorded as cDNA or gDNA derived from T cells, B-cell-depleted T cells, or PBMCs.

Methods used by the authors: Counts of nucleated cells, estimated from reference gene primer amplification, were obtained. The repertoire was sequenced with immunoSEQ multiplex PCR; TCRdb's copy has only in-frame clones and lacks some. D and trimming were read from the DNA, whereas the V and J calls and clone size are those reported in that table. Here the sample spans about 130,000 clones, approximately 83% being singletons. V trimming: 1 base; J trimming: 2 bases; junction bases outside the gene matches: 3. Germline loops: CDR1 SNHLY, CDR2 FYNNEI. The CDR3 contains 15 residues. The sequence was obtained from a woman aged 50 to 65 who had recovered from COVID-19. The sequenced material came from peripheral blood. The genes are TRBV2 and TRBJ2-7; 9 nucleotides match TRBD2. For the CDR3, the DNA is TGTGCCAGCAGTGAAGAGGCGGGAGGGCCCTACGAGCAGTACTTC. Translating gives CASSEEAGGPYEQYF. The full variable domain, with the rest looked up from reference TRBV2 and TRBJ2-7, is EPEVTQTPSHQVTQMGQEVILRCVPISNHLYFYWYRQILGQKVEFLVSFYNNEISEKSEIFDDQFSVERPDGSNFTLKIRSTKLEDSAMYFCASSEEAGGPYEQYFGPGTRLTVT.